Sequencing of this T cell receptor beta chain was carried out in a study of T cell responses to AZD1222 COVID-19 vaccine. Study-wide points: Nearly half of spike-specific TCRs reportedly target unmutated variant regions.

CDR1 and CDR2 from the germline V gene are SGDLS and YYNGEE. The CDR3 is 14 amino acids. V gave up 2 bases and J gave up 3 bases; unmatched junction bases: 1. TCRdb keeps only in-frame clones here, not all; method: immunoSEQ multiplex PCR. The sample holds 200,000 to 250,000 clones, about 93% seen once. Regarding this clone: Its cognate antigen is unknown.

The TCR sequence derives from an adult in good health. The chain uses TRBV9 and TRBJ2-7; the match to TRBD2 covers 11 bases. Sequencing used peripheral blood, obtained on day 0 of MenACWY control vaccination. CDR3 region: CASSVGTSGYEQYF. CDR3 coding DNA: TGTGCCAGCAGCGTGGGGACTAGCGGCTACGAGCAGTACTTC. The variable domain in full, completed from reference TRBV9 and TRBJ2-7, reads DSGVTQTPKHLITATGQRVTLRCSPRSGDLSVYWYQQSLDQGLQFLIQYYNGEERAKGNILERFSAQQFPDLHSELNLSSLELGDSALYFCASSVGTSGYEQYFGPGTRLTVT.